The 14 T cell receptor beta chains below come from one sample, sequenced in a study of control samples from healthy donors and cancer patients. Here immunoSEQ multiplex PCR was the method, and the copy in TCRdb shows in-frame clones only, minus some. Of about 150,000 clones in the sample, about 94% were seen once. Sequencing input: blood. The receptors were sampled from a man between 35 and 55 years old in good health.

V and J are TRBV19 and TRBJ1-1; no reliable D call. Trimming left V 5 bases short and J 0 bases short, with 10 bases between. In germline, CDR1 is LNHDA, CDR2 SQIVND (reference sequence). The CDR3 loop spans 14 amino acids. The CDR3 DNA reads TGTGCCAGTAGTCCGAGCCTCATGAACACTGAAGCTTTCTTT. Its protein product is CASSPSLMNTEAFF.

Here the CDR3 reads CASSEGHGHQPQHF. In nucleotides, the CDR3 is TGTGCCAGCAGTGAAGGACATGGTCATCAGCCCCAGCATTTT. The gene calls are TRBV11-2 and TRBJ1-5, with D possibly matching TRBD1 (5 bases). The CDR3 totals 14 residues. Germline V gene data show CDR1 as SGHAT and CDR2 as FQNNGV. V was clipped by 6 bases and J by 5 bases, with 14 bases between them.

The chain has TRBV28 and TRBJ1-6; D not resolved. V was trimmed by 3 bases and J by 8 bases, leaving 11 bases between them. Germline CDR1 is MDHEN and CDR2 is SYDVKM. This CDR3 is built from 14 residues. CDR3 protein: CASSFLEEHSPLHF. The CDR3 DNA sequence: TGTGCCAGCAGTTTTTTAGAAGAACATTCACCCCTCCACTTT. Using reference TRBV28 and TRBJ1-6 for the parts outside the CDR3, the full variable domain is DVKVTQSSRYLVKRTGEKVFLECVQDMDHENMFWYRQDPGLGLRLIYFSYDVKMKEKGDIPEGYSVSREKKERFSLILESASTNQTSMYLCASSFLEEHSPLHFGNGTRLTVT.

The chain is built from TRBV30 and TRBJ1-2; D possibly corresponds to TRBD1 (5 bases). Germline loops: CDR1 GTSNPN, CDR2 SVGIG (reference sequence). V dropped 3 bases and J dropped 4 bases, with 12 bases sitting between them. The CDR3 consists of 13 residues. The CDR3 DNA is TGTGCCTGGAGAGAAGCCGGGACCTATGGCTACACCTTC. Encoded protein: CAWREAGTYGYTF.

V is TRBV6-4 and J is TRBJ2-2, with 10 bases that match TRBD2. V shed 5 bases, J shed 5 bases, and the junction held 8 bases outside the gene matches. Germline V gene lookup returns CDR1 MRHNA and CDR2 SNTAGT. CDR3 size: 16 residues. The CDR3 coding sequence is TGTGCCAGCAGTTCACTAGCGGGGATGGGAACCGGGGAGCTGTTTTTT. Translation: CASSSLAGMGTGELFF.

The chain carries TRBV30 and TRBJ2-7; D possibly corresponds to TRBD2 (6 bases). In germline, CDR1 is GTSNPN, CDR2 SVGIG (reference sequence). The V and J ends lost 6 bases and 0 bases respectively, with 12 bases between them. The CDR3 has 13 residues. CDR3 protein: CACLRAGSYEQYF. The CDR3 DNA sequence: TGTGCCTGTTTAAGAGCGGGCTCCTACGAGCAGTACTTC.

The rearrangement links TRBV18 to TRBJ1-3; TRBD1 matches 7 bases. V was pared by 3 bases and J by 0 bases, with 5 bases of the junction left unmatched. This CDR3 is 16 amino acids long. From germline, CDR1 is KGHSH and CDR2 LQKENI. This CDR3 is CASSPGQASSGNTIYF. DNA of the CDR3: TGTGCCAGCTCACCCGGACAGGCCTCCTCTGGAAACACCATATATTTT.

The chain's CDR3 is CASSTGVNQPQHF. Written as DNA, the CDR3 is TGTGCCAGCAGTACAGGGGTCAATCAGCCCCAGCATTTT. The gene calls are TRBV28 and TRBJ1-5; TRBD1 aligns across 7 bases. The CDR3 spans 13 residues. Losses at the gene ends were 5 bases for V and 3 bases for J; bases not matched to a gene: 1. Germline V CDR1 and CDR2: MDHEN, SYDVKM. The full variable domain, rest sourced from reference TRBV28 and TRBJ1-5, is DVKVTQSSRYLVKRTGEKVFLECVQDMDHENMFWYRQDPGLGLRLIYFSYDVKMKEKGDIPEGYSVSREKKERFSLILESASTNQTSMYLCASSTGVNQPQHFGDGTRLSIL.

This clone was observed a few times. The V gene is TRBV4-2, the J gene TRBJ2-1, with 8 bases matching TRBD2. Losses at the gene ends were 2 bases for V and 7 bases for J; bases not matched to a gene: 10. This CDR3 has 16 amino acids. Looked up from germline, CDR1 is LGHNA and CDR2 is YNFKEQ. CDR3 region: CASSQSGGNKGNEQFF. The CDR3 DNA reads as TGTGCCAGCAGCCAAAGCGGGGGTAATAAGGGGAATGAGCAGTTCTTC.

CDR3 protein: CASSALGAAFF. CDR3 nucleotides: TGTGCCAGCAGTGCCCTCGGGGCGGCTTTCTTT. The J gene is TRBJ1-1, the V gene TRBV12-3 or TRBV12-4, with D perhaps TRBD1 (5 bases). With 5 bases removed from V and 11 bases from J, the gap between germline ends came to 12 bases. This CDR3 is 11 amino acids long.

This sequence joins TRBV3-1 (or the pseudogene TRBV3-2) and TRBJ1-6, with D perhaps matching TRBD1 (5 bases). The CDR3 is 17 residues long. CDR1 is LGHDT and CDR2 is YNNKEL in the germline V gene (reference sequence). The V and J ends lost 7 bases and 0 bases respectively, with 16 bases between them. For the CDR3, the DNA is TGTGCCAGCACCAACCGTGGGGGAACCTCCTATAATTCACCCCTCCACTTT. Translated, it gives CASTNRGGTSYNSPLHF.

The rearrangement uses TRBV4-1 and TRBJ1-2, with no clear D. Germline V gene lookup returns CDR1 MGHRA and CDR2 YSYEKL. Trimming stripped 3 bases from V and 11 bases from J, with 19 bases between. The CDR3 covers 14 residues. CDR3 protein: CASSQGIDLGVYTF. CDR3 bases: TGCGCCAGCAGCCAGGGAATCGACCTGGGCGTATACACCTTC.

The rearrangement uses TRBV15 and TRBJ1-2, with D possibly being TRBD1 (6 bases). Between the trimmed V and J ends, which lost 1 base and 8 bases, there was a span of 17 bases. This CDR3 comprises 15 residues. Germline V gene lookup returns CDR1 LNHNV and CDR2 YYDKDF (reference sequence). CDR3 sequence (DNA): TGTGCCACCAGCAGAGGAGGGGGGACCTCGTCAGGCTACACCTTC. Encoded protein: CATSRGGGTSSGYTF. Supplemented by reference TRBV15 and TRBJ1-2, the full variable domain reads DAMVIQNPRYQVTQFGKPVTLSCSQTLNHNVMYWYQQKSSQAPKLLFHYYDKDFNNEADTPDNFQSRRPNTSFCFLDIRSPGLGDTAMYLCATSRGGGTSSGYTFGSGTRLTVV.

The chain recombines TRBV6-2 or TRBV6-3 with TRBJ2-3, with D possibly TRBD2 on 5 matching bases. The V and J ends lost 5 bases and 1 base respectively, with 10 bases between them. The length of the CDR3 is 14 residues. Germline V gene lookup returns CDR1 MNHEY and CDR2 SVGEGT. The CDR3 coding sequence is TGTGCCAGCAGTCTCACGAGGGGCACAGATACGCAGTATTTT. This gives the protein CASSLTRGTDTQYF.